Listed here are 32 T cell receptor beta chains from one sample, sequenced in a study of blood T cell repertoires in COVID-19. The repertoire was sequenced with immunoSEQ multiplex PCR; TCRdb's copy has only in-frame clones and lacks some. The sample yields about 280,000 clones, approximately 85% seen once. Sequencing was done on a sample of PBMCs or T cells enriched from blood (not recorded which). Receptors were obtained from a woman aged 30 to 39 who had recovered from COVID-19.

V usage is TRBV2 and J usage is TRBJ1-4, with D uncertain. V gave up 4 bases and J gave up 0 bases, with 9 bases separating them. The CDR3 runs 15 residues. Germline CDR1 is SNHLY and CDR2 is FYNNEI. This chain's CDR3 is CASSALGATNEKLFF. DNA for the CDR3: TGTGCCAGCAGTGCGCTGGGAGCAACTAATGAAAAACTGTTTTTT.

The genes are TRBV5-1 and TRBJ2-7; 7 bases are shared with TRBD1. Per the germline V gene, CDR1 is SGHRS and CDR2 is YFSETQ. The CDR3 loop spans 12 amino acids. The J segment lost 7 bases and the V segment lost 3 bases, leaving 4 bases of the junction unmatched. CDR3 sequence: CASSYYRGEQYF. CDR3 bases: TGCGCCAGCAGCTATTACAGGGGAGAGCAGTACTTC.

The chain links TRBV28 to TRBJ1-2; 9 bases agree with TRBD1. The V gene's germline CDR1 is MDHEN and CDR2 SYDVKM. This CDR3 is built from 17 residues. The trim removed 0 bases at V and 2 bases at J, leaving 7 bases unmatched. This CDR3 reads CASSLWTGQGTNYGYTF. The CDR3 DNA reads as TGTGCCAGCAGTTTATGGACGGGACAGGGAACCAACTATGGCTACACCTTC.

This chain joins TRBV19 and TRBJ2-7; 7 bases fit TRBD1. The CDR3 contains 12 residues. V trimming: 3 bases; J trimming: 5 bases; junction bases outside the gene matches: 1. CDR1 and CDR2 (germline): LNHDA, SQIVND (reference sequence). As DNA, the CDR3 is TGTGCCAGTAGTATTCAGGGGGACGAGCAGTACTTC. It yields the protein CASSIQGDEQYF. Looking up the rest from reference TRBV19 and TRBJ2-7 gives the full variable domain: DGGITQSPKYLFRKEGQNVTLSCEQNLNHDAMYWYRQDPGQGLRLIYYSQIVNDFQKGDIAEGYSVSREKKESFPLTVTSAQKNPTAFYLCASSIQGDEQYFGPGTRLTVT.

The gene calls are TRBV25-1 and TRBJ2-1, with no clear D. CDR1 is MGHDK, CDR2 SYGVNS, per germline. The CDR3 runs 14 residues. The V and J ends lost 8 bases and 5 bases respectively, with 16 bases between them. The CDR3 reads CASRLRKPDNEQFF. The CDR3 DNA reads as TGTGCCAGCCGTCTACGCAAACCCGACAATGAGCAGTTCTTC. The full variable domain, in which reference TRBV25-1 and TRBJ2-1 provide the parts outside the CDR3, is EADIYQTPRYLVIGTGKKITLECSQTMGHDKMYWYQQDPGMELHLIHYSYGVNSTEKGDLSSESTVSRIRTEHFPLTLESARPSHTSQYLCASRLRKPDNEQFFGPGTRLTVL.

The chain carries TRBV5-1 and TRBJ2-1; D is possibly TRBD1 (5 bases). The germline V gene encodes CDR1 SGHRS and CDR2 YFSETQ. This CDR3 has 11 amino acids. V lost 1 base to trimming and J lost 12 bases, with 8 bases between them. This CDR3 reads CASSLTGRQFF. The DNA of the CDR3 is TGCGCCAGCAGCTTGACAGGAAGGCAGTTCTTC.

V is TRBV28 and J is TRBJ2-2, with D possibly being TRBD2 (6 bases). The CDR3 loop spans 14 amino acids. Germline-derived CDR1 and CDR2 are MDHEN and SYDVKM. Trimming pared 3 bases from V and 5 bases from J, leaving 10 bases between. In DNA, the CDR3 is TGTGCCAGCAGTTTGGGGGGTTGGACCGGGGAGCTGTTTTTT. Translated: CASSLGGWTGELFF.

The DNA for the CDR3 is TGTGCCAGCAGCGTAGAAGGGGGAATCGGGGAGTCCACTGAAGCTTTCTTT. Translated, it gives CASSVEGGIGESTEAFF. J is TRBJ1-1 and V is TRBV9; possible D gene TRBD1, 6 bases. Germline V CDR1 and CDR2: SGDLS, YYNGEE. V shed 0 bases and J shed 4 bases, with 19 bases lying between them. The CDR3 has 17 amino acids.

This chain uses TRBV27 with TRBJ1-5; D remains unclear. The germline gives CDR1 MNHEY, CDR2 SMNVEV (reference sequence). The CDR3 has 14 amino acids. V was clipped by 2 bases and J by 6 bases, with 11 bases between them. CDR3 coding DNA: TGTGCCAGCAGTTTACGAGAGTTTGGTCAGCCCCAGCATTTT. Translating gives CASSLREFGQPQHF.

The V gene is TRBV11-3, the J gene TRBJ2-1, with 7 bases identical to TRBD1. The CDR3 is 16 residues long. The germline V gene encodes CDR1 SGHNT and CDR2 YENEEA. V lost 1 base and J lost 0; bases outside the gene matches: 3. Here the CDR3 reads CASSLAGQSSYNEQFF. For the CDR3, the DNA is TGTGCCAGCAGCTTAGCGGGACAGAGCTCCTACAATGAGCAGTTCTTC.

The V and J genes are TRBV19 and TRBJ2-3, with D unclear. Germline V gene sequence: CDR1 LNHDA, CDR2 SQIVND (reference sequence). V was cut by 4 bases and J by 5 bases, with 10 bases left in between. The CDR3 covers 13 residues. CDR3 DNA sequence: TGTGCCAGTAGTAACCCCTCGGGAGATACGCAGTATTTT. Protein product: CASSNPSGDTQYF.

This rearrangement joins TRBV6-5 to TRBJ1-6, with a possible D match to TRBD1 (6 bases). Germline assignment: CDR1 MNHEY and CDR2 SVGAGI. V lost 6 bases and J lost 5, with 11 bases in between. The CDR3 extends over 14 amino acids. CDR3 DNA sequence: TGTGCCAGCAGCCTACAGGGACATAATTCACCCCTCCACTTT. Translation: CASSLQGHNSPLHF.

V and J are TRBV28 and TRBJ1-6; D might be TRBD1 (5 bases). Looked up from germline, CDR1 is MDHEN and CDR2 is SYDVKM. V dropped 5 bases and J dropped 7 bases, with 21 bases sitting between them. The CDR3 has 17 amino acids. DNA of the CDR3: TGTGCCAGCAGTCCCCAAGGGGAAGGGTTGTGGAATTCACCCCTCCACTTT. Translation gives CASSPQGEGLWNSPLHF.

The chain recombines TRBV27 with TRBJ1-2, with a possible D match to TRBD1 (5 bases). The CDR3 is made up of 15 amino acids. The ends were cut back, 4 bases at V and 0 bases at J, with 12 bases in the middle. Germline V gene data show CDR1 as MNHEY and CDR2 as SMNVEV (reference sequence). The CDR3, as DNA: TGTGCCAGCAGTTACCGGACACCAACTAACTATGGCTACACCTTC. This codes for CASSYRTPTNYGYTF.

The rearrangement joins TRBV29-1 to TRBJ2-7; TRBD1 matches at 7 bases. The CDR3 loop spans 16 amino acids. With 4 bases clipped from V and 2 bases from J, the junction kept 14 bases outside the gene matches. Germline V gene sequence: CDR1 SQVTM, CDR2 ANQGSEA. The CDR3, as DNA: TGCAGCGTTGCCGAGGGGGCAGGGTTAATACCCTACGAGCAGTACTTC. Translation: CSVAEGAGLIPYEQYF.

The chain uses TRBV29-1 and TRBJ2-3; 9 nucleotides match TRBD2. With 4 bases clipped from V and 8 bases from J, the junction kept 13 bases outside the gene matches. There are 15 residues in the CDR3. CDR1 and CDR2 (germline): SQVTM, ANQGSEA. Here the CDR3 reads CSVVAREGPHGTQYF. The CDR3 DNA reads TGCAGCGTTGTCGCGCGGGAGGGCCCTCACGGTACGCAGTATTTT.

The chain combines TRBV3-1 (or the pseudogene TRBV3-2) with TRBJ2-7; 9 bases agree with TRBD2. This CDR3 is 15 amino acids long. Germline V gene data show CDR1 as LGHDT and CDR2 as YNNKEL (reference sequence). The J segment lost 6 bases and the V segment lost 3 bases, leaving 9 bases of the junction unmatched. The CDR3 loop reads CASSQTSSGNTEQYF. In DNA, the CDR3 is TGTGCCAGCAGCCAGACGTCTAGCGGGAATACCGAGCAGTACTTC.

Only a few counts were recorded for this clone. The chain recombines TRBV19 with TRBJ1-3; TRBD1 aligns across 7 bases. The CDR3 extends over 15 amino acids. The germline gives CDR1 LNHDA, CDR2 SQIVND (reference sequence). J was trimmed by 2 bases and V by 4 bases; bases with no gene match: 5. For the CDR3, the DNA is TGTGCCAGTAGTACCCCGGGACAGACTGGAAACACCATATATTTT. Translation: CASSTPGQTGNTIYF.

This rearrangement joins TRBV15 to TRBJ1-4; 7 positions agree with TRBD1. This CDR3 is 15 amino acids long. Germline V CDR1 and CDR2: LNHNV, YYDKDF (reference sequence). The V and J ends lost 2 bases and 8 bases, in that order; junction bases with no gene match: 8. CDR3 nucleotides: TGTGCCACCAGCAGATCACGACAGGGTGGCGAAAAACTGTTTTTT. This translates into CATSRSRQGGEKLFF.

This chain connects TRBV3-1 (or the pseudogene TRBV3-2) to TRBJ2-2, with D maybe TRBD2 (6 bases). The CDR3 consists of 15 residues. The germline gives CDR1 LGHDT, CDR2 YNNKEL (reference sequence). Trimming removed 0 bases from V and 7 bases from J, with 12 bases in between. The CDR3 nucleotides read TGTGCCAGCAGCCAAGATGGAGGGGCCCTCGGGGAGCTGTTTTTT. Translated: CASSQDGGALGELFF.

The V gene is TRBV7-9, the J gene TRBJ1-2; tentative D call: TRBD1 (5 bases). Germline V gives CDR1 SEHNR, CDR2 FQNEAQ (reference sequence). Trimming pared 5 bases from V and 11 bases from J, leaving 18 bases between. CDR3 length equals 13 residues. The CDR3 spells CASSADSLSSYTF. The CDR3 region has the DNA TGTGCCAGCAGCGCCGACAGCTTATCTAGTTACACCTTC.

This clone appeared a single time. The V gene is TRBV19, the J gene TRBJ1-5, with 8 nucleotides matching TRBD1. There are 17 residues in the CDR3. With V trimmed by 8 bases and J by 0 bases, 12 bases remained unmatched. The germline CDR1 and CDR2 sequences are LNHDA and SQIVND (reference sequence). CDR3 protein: CASLGQVGIYSNQPQHF. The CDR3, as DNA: TGTGCCAGTTTGGGACAGGTAGGGATTTATAGCAATCAGCCCCAGCATTTT.

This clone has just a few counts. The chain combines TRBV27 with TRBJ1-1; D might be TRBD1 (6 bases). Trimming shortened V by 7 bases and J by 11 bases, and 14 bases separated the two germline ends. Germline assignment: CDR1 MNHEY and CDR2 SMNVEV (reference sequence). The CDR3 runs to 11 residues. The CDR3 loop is CASNLGGLAFF. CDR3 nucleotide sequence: TGTGCCAGCAACCTGGGGGGGCTTGCTTTCTTT.

CDR3 nucleotides: TGCGCCAGCTGGTCCGGACAGGGGCTGCTTGAGCAGTTCTTC. Translation: CASWSGQGLLEQFF. The chain links TRBV5-1 to TRBJ2-1; 9 nucleotides match TRBD1. Germline trimming cut 7 bases from V and 9 bases from J; bases unmatched to any gene: 11. The CDR3 loop spans 14 amino acids. CDR1 and CDR2 from the germline V gene are SGHRS and YFSETQ.

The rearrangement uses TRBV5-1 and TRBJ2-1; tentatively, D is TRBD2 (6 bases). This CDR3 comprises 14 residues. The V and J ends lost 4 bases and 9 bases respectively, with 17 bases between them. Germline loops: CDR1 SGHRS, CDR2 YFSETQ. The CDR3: CASSTGPPGGEQFF. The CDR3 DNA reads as TGCGCCAGCAGCACCGGGCCCCCCGGGGGTGAGCAGTTCTTC. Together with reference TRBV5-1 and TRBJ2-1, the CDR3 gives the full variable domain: KAGVTQTPRYLIKTRGQQVTLSCSPISGHRSVSWYQQTPGQGLQFLFEYFSETQRNKGNFPGRFSGRQFSNSRSEMNVSTLELGDSALYLCASSTGPPGGEQFFGPGTRLTVL.

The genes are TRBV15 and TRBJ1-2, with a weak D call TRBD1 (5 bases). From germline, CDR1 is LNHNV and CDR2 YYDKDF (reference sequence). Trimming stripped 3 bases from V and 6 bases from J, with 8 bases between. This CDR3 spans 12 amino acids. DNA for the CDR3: TGTGCCACCAGCAGGGGGGGGAATGGCTACACCTTC. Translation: CATSRGGNGYTF.

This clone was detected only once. CDR3 in amino acids: CASSQDLGLNNEQFF. As DNA, the CDR3 is TGCGCCAGCAGCCAAGATCTGGGGCTCAACAATGAGCAGTTCTTC. The J gene is TRBJ2-1, the V gene TRBV4-3; tentatively, D is TRBD1 (5 bases). Per the germline V gene, CDR1 is LGHNA and CDR2 is YSLEER. The germline V and J ends were trimmed by 0 bases and 5 bases, with 11 bases remaining between them. The CDR3 extends over 15 amino acids.

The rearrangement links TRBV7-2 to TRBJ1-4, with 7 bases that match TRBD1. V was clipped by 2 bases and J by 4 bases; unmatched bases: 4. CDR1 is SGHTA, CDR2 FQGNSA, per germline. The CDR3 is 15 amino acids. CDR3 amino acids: CASSLTTGINEKLFF. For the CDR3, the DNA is TGTGCCAGCAGCTTAACGACAGGGATTAATGAAAAACTGTTTTTT.

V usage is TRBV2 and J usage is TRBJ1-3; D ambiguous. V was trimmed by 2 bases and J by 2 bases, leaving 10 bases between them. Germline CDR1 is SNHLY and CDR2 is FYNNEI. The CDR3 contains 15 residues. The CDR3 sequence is CASSERGFPGNTIYF. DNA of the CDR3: TGTGCCAGCAGTGAACGGGGTTTTCCTGGAAACACCATATATTTT.

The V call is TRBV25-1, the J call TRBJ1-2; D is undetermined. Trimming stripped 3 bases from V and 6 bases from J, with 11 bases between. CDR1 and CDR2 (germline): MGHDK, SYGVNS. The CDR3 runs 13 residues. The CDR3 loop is CASSEYGSDGYTF. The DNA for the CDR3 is TGTGCCAGCAGTGAGTACGGGAGCGATGGCTACACCTTC.

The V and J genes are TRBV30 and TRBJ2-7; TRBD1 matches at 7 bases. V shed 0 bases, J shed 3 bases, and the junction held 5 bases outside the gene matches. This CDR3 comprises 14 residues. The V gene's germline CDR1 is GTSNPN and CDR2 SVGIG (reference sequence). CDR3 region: CAWSVPGQNYEQYF. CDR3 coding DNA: TGTGCCTGGAGTGTACCGGGACAGAACTACGAGCAGTACTTC. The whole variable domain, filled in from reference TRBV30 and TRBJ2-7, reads SQTIHQWPATLVQPVGSPLSLECTVEGTSNPNLYWYRQAAGRGLQLLFYSVGIGQISSEVPQNLSASRPQDRQFILSSKKLLLSDSGFYLCAWSVPGQNYEQYFGPGTRLTVT.

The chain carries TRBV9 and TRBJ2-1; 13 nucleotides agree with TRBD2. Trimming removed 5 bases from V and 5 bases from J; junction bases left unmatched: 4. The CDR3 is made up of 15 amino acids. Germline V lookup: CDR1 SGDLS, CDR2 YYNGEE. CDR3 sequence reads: CASSDGTSGNNEQFF. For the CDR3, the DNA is TGTGCCAGCAGTGACGGGACTAGCGGGAACAATGAGCAGTTCTTC.